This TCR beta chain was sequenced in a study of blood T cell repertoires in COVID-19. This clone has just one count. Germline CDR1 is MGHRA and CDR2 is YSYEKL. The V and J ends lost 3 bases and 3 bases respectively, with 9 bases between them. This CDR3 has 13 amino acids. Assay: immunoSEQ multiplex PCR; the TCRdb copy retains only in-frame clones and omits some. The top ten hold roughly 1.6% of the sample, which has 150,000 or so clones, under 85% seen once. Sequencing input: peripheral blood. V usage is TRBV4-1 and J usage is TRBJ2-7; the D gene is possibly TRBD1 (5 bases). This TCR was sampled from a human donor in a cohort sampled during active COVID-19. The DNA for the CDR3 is TGCGCCAGCAGCCACAGGGAAGACTACGAGCAGTACTTC. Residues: CASSHREDYEQYF.